This TCR beta chain was sequenced for a study of blood T cell repertoires in COVID-19. Across the study: From T cells, B-cell-depleted T cells, or PBMCs came the material, which was cDNA or gDNA.

The CDR3 contains 19 residues. The ends lost 6 bases at V and 5 bases at J; junction bases unmatched: 21. The germline V gene encodes CDR1 LGHDT and CDR2 YNNKEL (reference sequence). In the authors' methods: Estimates of nucleated cell counts were drawn from the amplification of reference gene primers. Using immunoSEQ multiplex PCR, the repertoire was profiled, and TCRdb retains in-frame clones only, with some absent. That table supplies the V and J calls and clone size; D and trimming were determined from the DNA. The sample shows about 290,000 clones, around 81% of them seen only once. The chain employs TRBV3-1 (or the pseudogene TRBV3-2) and TRBJ2-2, with 7 bases aligning to TRBD1. Sequenced material: peripheral blood. The TCR was taken from a woman aged 45 to 65 with active or convalescent COVID-19. DNA for the CDR3: TGTGCCAGCAGAAAACGACCGACAGGGCGGGTCCTCGGGACCGGGGAGCTGTTTTTT. Its translation is CASRKRPTGRVLGTGELFF.